Presented here are 20 T cell receptor beta chains from one specimen sequenced in a study of esophageal squamous cell carcinoma under preoperative chemotherapy. TCRdb re-called the PCR reads with MiXCR, one entry per CDR3 protein. The table records around 9,700 distinct CDR3 sequences, roughly 65% of them present only once. Time point reported: after preoperative PTX-NDP chemotherapy. This specimen was acquired from a patient given preoperative chemotherapy. The receptors shown here come from a human donor with esophageal squamous cell carcinoma. The donor label of this sample is uncertain.

In its sample, this clonotype was seen a few times. V and J are TRBV6-1 and TRBJ2-1, with 9 bases identical to TRBD2. The DNA end is more similar to TRBJ2-7, so the J call may be wrong. Germline CDR1 MNHNS, CDR2 SASEGT. The CDR3 spans 14 residues. In nucleotides, the CDR3 is TGTGCCAGCAGTGTTGTAGCGGGAGACTACGAGCAGTACTTC. It codes for CASSVVAGDYEQYF.

As to this clonotype: Sequence at one end of the junction differs from germline and may be a read error. The rearrangement uses TRBV6-1 and TRBJ2-4; D perhaps matches TRBD1 (5 bases). Looked up from germline, CDR1 is MNHNS and CDR2 is SASEGT. This CDR3 has 16 amino acids. For the CDR3, the DNA is TGTGCCAGCCGTGAATTGGGGCGGAGATCCAAAGATACGCAGTACTTC. Encoded protein: CASRELGRRSKDTQYF.

This chain uses TRBV6-5 with TRBJ2-3; 10 bases are shared with TRBD1. This CDR3 is built from 18 residues. Trimming at V came to 0 bases and at J to 3 bases, leaving 9 bases not matched to a gene. Germline V CDR1 and CDR2: MNHEY, SVGAGI. The CDR3 is CASSYSQPGQGFTDTQYF. Here the CDR3 DNA reads TGTGCCAGCAGTTACTCTCAACCGGGACAGGGGTTTACAGATACGCAGTATTTT.

As DNA, the CDR3 is TGTGCCAGCAGAAAGGCGGGACCGGGTCCCTACGAGCAGTACTTC. It yields the protein CASRKAGPGPYEQYF. The V call is TRBV6-1, the J call TRBJ2-7, with D possibly matching TRBD2 (6 bases). The CDR3 runs to 15 residues. Deletions cut 6 bases from V and 2 bases from J, with 17 bases between. Germline assignment: CDR1 MNHNS and CDR2 SASEGT.

V and J are TRBV4-1 and TRBJ2-3; 16 bases agree with TRBD2. Germline CDR1 reads MGHRA; CDR2 reads YSYEKL. CDR3 length: 20 residues. Unmatched junction bases numbered 9, after V lost 2 bases and J lost 1 base. CDR3 in amino acids: CASSQPPGLAGGRGTDTQYF. Here the CDR3 DNA reads TGCGCCAGCAGCCAACCCCCGGGACTAGCGGGAGGGCGGGGCACAGATACGCAGTATTTT.

The chain recombines TRBV6-1 with TRBJ2-3; the D gene is possibly TRBD2 (6 bases). The germline V and J ends were trimmed by 3 bases and 5 bases, with 18 bases remaining between them. CDR1 is MNHNS and CDR2 is SASEGT in the germline V gene. The CDR3 is 16 amino acids. CDR3: CASSDLGGSYKDTQYF. Written as DNA, the CDR3 is TGTGCCAGCAGTGACTTGGGGGGAAGCTACAAAGATACGCAGTATTTT.

This rearrangement joins TRBV6-1 to TRBJ2-4; D tentatively fits TRBD1 or TRBD2 (5 bases each). Germline values: CDR1 MNHNS, CDR2 SASEGT. The CDR3 has 20 residues. With 6 bases removed from V and 12 bases from J, the gap between germline ends came to 39 bases. The CDR3 region is CASSSRGLVSGLGAKDTQYF. In DNA form, the CDR3 reads TGTGCCAGCAGCTCACGAGGTCTCGTCTCGGGGCTGGGAGCTAAAGATACTCAGTACTTC.

This clonotype has a count of ten or more. The V and J genes are TRBV25-1 and TRBJ2-1, with TRBD2 matching 7 bases. The DNA end favors TRBJ2-5, so the J call may be wrong. Germline V gene sequence: CDR1 MGHDK, CDR2 SYGVNS. The CDR3 runs to 13 residues. In DNA, the CDR3 is TGTGCCAGCAGTGAGACTAGCCCTGAGACCCAGTACTTC. This codes for CASSETSPETQYF.

J is TRBJ2-3 and V is TRBV6-4, with no clear D. The CDR3 runs to 15 residues. The V gene's germline CDR1 is MRHNA and CDR2 SNTAGT. V lost 5 bases and J 1 base, leaving 13 bases between the germline ends. CDR3 residues: CASSIGLYGTDTQYF. CDR3 coding DNA: TGTGCCAGCAGTATAGGGCTGTATGGCACAGATACGCAGTATTTT.

V gene TRBV6-1 combines with J gene TRBJ2-1; 10 nucleotides align to TRBD2. With the DNA end fitting TRBJ2-7 better, the J assignment may be wrong. Germline V gene data show CDR1 as MNHNS and CDR2 as SASEGT. The CDR3 sequence is 14 residues long. The CDR3 sequence is CASSVIAGGYEQYF. The CDR3 bases are TGTGCCAGCAGTGTGATAGCGGGGGGCTACGAGCAGTACTTC.

V and J are TRBV7-2 and TRBJ2-1; 12 nucleotides match TRBD2. V gave up 5 bases and J gave up 4 bases; unmatched junction bases: 6. Per the germline V gene, CDR1 is SGHTA and CDR2 is FQGNSA. This CDR3 region has 16 residues. The CDR3 bases are TGTGCCAGCAGCAGTCTAGCGGGGGGGGCGTACAATGAGCAGTTCTTC. As protein: CASSSLAGGAYNEQFF.

Details on this clonotype: An end of the junction differs from the germline gene, which may be a read error. The chain couples TRBV6-1 to TRBJ2-1; 9 nucleotides agree with TRBD1. This CDR3 region has 15 residues. Per the germline V gene, CDR1 is MNHNS and CDR2 is SASEGT. The CDR3 coding sequence is TGTGCCAGCAGACCCCGGGACAGGGCGGACAATGAGCAGTACTTT. Translation: CASRPRDRADNEQYF.

To note about this clonotype: One junction end disagrees with the germline gene, perhaps due to a read error. The chain links TRBV6-1 to TRBJ2-4, with D tentatively TRBD1 (5 bases). Germline V gives CDR1 MNHNS, CDR2 SASEGT. The CDR3 is 16 amino acids. Written as DNA, the CDR3 is TGTGCCAGCAGTGAATTGGGGCGAAGAGCCAAAGATACTCAGTATTTC. Translated: CASSELGRRAKDTQYF.

This clonotype has just a few counts. The chain uses TRBV7-2 and TRBJ2-2; D is unresolved. The germline V gene has CDR1 SGHTA and CDR2 FQGNSA. This CDR3 spans 14 amino acids. Trimming pared 2 bases from V and 1 base from J, leaving 5 bases between. The CDR3 sequence is CASSLLGNTGELFF. Here the CDR3 DNA reads TGTGCCAGCAGCTTATTGGGGAACACCGGGGAGCTGTTTTTT.

This chain links TRBV11-2 with TRBJ2-1; 12 bases fit TRBD1. With the DNA end fitting TRBJ2-5 better, the J assignment may be wrong. The CDR3 is 19 residues long. Germline V CDR1 and CDR2: SGHAT, FQNNGV. CDR3 bases: TGTGCCAGCAGCACAACAAGAGGTGGGACAGGGGGCTATTCGGAGACCCAGTACTTC. It specifies CASSTTRGGTGGYSETQYF.

Worth noting for this clonotype: One junction end does not reproduce the germline sequence, and a read error may be involved. The V gene is TRBV6-1, the J gene TRBJ2-3; tentatively, D is TRBD2 (6 bases). Per germline, CDR1 MNHNS and CDR2 SASEGT. This CDR3 contains 16 residues. Here the CDR3 DNA reads TGTGCCAGCGCGGGGTTTGGGGGACGTTACCAAGATACCCAGTATTTC. Its protein is CASAGFGGRYQDTQYF.

Comments on this clonotype: At one boundary the junction diverges from the germline segment, which might be a read error. The rearrangement joins TRBV6-1 to TRBJ2-3, with 8 bases matching TRBD2. This CDR3 has 17 amino acids. Germline V lookup: CDR1 MNHNS, CDR2 SASEGT. DNA for the CDR3: TGTGCCAGCATCGCGGGGAGCGGGGGCCGCGGCCAAGATACCCAGTATTTT. Translating it yields CASIAGSGGRGQDTQYF.

The chain recombines TRBV15 with TRBJ2-3; TRBD2 matches 11 bases. The CDR3 has 16 residues. V gave up 8 bases and J gave up 3 bases; unmatched junction bases: 10. Germline values: CDR1 LNHNV, CDR2 YYDKDF (reference sequence). This chain's CDR3 is CATSRLAGWGTDTQYF. CDR3 DNA sequence: TGTGCCACCTCGCGACTAGCGGGATGGGGGACAGATACGCAGTATTTT.

V gene TRBV7-6 combines with J gene TRBJ2-1, with TRBD2 matching over 14 bases. The J call may be mistaken, given a closer DNA end match to TRBJ2-7. Germline V gives CDR1 SGHVS, CDR2 FNYEAQ. The CDR3 is 15 amino acids. CDR3 coding DNA: TGTGCCAGCAGCCCCGGGACTAGCGGGGGTTACGAGCAGTACTTC. It is translated as CASSPGTSGGYEQYF.

The chain employs TRBV27 and TRBJ2-1; 7 nucleotides line up with TRBD2. The CDR3 sequence is 12 residues long. Germline-derived CDR1 and CDR2 are MNHEY and SMNVEV (reference sequence). V was clipped by 6 bases and J by 10 bases; unmatched bases: 6. The CDR3 bases are TGTGCCAGCAGCCCCCTCGGGAGGGAGCAGTTCTTC. The encoded protein is CASSPLGREQFF.